The entry that follows covers one T cell receptor beta chain sequence. The antigen remains unidentified. Data came from immunoSEQ multiplex PCR; TCRdb stores just in-frame clones and leaves some out. The data contain more than 80,000 clones, 80% to 90% of them seen just once; the ten biggest clones take up approximately 10%. This record belongs to a study of T cell responses to AZD1222 COVID-19 vaccine. Overall study findings and caveats: Within unmutated variant regions lay the reported targets of nearly half of spike-specific TCRs. Two AZD1222 doses significantly raised spike-specific TCR breadth and depth over controls. With dominance at 160-218 and 743-854, vaccine-associated CD4 TCRs spanned spike.

Source: peripheral blood, taken on day 0 of MenACWY control vaccination. The receptor was isolated from an adult in good health.

CDR3 protein: CASSSTDRAYGYTF. CDR3 sequence (DNA): TGTGCCAGCAGTTCAACGGACAGGGCCTATGGCTACACCTTC. This chain joins TRBV28 and TRBJ1-2; 8 positions agree with TRBD1. The CDR3 covers 14 residues. The germline V gene has CDR1 MDHEN and CDR2 SYDVKM. J lost 4 bases, V lost 4 bases, and 5 bases had no gene match.